These 10 T cell receptor beta chains came from one sample sequenced in a study of blood T cells in healthy people across ages. A second PCR of 7 to 11 cycles used a sample-barcoded 5' primer and a J-beta primer mix. TCRdb ran MiXCR on the 5' RACE reads and lists one entry per CDR3 protein. The top ten clones hold about 30% of a sample with about 670,000 distinct CDR3 sequences, approximately 40% of them seen once. The sequenced material came from blood. These receptor sequences come from a man older than 75 in good health.

There are many counts of this clonotype. The chain links TRBV4-3 to TRBJ1-1; D possibly corresponds to TRBD1 (6 bases). The CDR3 spans 15 residues. Trimming removed 4 bases from V and 2 bases from J, with 14 bases in between. CDR1 and CDR2 (germline): LGHNA, YSLEER. The CDR3 reads CASSPTWTVNTEAFF. The CDR3 DNA reads TGCGCCAGCAGCCCCACCTGGACAGTAAACACTGAAGCTTTCTTT.

CDR3: CAWNHREEQFF. The CDR3 DNA reads TGTGCCTGGAACCACAGGGAAGAGCAGTTCTTC. This chain links TRBV30 with TRBJ2-1, with a possible D match to TRBD1 (6 bases). The CDR3 is made up of 11 amino acids. CDR1 is GTSNPN and CDR2 is SVGIG in the germline V gene (reference sequence). The V end was cut by 4 bases, the J end by 10 bases, with 11 bases between.

This clonotype appeared a few times. The gene calls are TRBV7-2 and TRBJ1-5; 11 bases fit TRBD1. CDR3 size: 19 residues. Unmatched junction bases numbered 15, after V lost 2 bases and J lost 6 bases. Germline CDR1 and CDR2: SGHTA and FQGNSA. The CDR3 DNA reads TGTGCCAGCAGCTTAACGCTACCGGGGACAGGGGGTCGGAGTCAGCCCCAGCATTTT. Protein product: CASSLTLPGTGGRSQPQHF.

This clonotype was observed many times. This chain joins TRBV5-1 and TRBJ1-4, with D uncertain. The V gene lost 4 bases and the J gene lost 7 bases, with 14 bases spanning the gap. The CDR3 totals 14 residues. Germline values: CDR1 SGHRS, CDR2 YFSETQ. The chain's CDR3 is CASSKDGPGEKLFF. In DNA form, the CDR3 reads TGCGCCAGCAGCAAGGACGGTCCTGGTGAAAAACTGTTTTTT.

About this clonotype itself: One base away lies a much larger clone, so this may be a sequencing read error. The chain recombines TRBV7-2 with TRBJ2-1; TRBD2 matches 8 bases. Per the germline V gene, CDR1 is SGHTA and CDR2 is FQGNSA. With V trimmed by 5 bases and J by 13 bases, 10 bases remained unmatched. CDR3 size: 13 residues. CDR3 in amino acids: CASSPGQRETQFF. The CDR3 nucleotides are TGTGCCAGCAGCCCCGGACAGCGGGAGACCCAGTTCTTC.

This clonotype came up a few times. The chain couples TRBV6-1 to TRBJ2-7; D remains ambiguous. CDR1 and CDR2 from the germline V gene are MNHNS and SASEGT. The CDR3 totals 12 residues. With 7 bases removed from V and 3 bases from J, the gap between germline ends came to 10 bases. CDR3 sequence (DNA): TGTGCCAGCACCTCTTGGTTCTACGAGCAGTACTTC. Its translation is CASTSWFYEQYF.

In its sample, this clonotype was seen many times. The genes are TRBV5-8 and TRBJ2-5; TRBD1 is a possible D gene (5 bases). Germline lookup yields CDR1 SGHTS and CDR2 YDEGEE. CDR3 size: 15 residues. The germline V and J ends were trimmed by 2 bases and 11 bases, with 22 bases remaining between them. The CDR3 DNA follows: TGTGCCAGCAGCTTTCTTGGTTGGTCAGGGAATGAGCAGTACTTC. Its translation is CASSFLGWSGNEQYF.

The V gene is TRBV28, the J gene TRBJ1-5; no clear D. Germline V gene sequence: CDR1 MDHEN, CDR2 SYDVKM. V lost 7 bases and J 0 bases, leaving 13 bases between the germline ends. This CDR3 is 15 amino acids long. CDR3 sequence reads: CASKQGGDSNQPQHF. The CDR3 nucleotides are TGTGCCAGCAAGCAAGGTGGGGATAGCAATCAGCCCCAGCATTTT.

This clonotype has just one count. V usage is TRBV6-2 or TRBV6-3 and J usage is TRBJ2-5; TRBD2 aligns across 9 bases. The germline V gene has CDR1 MNHEY and CDR2 SVGEGT. The length of the CDR3 is 14 residues. The junction had 6 bases not matched to a gene; V was cut back by 5 bases and J by 5 bases. This CDR3 reads CASSDIAGVETQYF. CDR3 coding DNA: TGTGCCAGCAGTGATATAGCGGGAGTGGAGACCCAGTACTTC.

This clonotype was detected only a few times. The chain links TRBV20-1 to TRBJ2-7; no definite D call. The CDR3 covers 11 residues. Per germline, CDR1 DFQATT and CDR2 SNEGSKA (reference sequence). V lost 7 bases to trimming and J lost 2 bases, with 9 bases between them. This chain's CDR3 is CSVPRAYEQYF. CDR3 sequence (DNA): TGCAGTGTCCCCCGGGCCTACGAGCAGTACTTC.